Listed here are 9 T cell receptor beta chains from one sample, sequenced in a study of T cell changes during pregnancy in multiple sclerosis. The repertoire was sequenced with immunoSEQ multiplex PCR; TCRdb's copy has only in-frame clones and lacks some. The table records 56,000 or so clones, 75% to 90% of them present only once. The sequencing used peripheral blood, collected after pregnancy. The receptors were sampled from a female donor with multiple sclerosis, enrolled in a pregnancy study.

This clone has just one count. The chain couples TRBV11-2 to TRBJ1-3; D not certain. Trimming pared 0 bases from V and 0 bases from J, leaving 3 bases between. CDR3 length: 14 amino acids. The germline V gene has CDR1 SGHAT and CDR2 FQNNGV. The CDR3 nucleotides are TGTGCCAGCAGCTTAGAAGCCTCTGGAAACACCATATATTTT. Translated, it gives CASSLEASGNTIYF.

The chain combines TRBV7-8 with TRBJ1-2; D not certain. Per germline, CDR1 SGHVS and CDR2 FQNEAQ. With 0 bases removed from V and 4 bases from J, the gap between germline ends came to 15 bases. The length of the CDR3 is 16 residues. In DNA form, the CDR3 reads TGTGCCAGCAGCTTAGCGCTGTCCAGAACGCCCTATGGCTACACCTTC. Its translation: CASSLALSRTPYGYTF.

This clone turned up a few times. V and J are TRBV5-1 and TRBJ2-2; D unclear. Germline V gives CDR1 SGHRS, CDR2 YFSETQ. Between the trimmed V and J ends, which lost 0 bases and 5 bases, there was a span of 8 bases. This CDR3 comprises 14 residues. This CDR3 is CASSLDYKTGELFF. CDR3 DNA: TGCGCCAGCAGCTTGGATTATAAAACCGGGGAGCTGTTTTTT.

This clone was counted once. The CDR3 loop reads CASSQDLPSGVRDEQYF. The CDR3 coding sequence is TGCGCCAGCAGCCAAGATCTGCCATCTGGCGTGAGGGACGAGCAGTACTTC. The chain combines TRBV4-3 with TRBJ2-7; maybe TRBD2 (5 bases). V lost 0 bases and J 5 bases, leaving 20 bases between the germline ends. The CDR3 runs to 17 residues. Germline CDR1 LGHNA, CDR2 YSLEER.

CDR3 DNA sequence: TGTGCCACCAGCAGAGATTGGATTTCTACCGAGGGGCAGTATTTT. As protein: CATSRDWISTEGQYF. The J gene is TRBJ2-3, the V gene TRBV15; D possibly corresponds to TRBD2 (5 bases). Germline-derived CDR1 and CDR2 are LNHNV and YYDKDF (reference sequence). The CDR3 runs to 15 residues. The germline V and J ends were trimmed by 0 bases and 11 bases, with 18 bases remaining between them.

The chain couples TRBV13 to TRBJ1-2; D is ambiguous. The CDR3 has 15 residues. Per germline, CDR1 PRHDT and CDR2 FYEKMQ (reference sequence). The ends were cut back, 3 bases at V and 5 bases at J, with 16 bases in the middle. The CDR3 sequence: CASSFYGRGEYGYTF. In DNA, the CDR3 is TGTGCCAGCAGCTTTTATGGCCGGGGAGAATATGGCTACACCTTC.

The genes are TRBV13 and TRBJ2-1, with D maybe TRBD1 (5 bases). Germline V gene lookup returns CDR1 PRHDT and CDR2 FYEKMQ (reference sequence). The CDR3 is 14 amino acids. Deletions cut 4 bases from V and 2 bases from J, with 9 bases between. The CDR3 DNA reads TGTGCCAGCAGCTCACAGGTTGCCTACAATGAGCAGTTCTTC. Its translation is CASSSQVAYNEQFF.

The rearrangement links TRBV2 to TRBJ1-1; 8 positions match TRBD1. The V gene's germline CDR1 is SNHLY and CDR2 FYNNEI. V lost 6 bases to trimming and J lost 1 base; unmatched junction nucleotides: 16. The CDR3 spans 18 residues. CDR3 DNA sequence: TGTGCCAGCAGCCAAGGTGGGGTCAGGGGGCGCGGGAACACTGAAGCTTTCTTT. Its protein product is CASSQGGVRGRGNTEAFF.

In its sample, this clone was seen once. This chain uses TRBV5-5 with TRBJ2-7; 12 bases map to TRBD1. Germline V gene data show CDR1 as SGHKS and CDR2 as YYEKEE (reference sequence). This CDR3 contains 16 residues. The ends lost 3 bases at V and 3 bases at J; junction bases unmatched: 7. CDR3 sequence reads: CASSWGGQGAIYEQYF. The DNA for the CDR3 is TGTGCCAGCAGCTGGGGGGGACAGGGGGCTATCTACGAGCAGTACTTC.